This TCR beta chain emerged from a study of blood T cell repertoires in COVID-19. Across the whole study: Samples taken during acute and convalescent COVID-19 were collected in the United States, Italy and Spain.

Per the authors' pipeline: Using reference gene primer amplification, nucleated cell counts were estimated. Profiled with immunoSEQ multiplex PCR; TCRdb holds only in-frame clones, not every one. That table gives V, J and clone size, and the DNA gave D and trimming. The data show about 200,000 clones, 65% to 85% seen once. Participants were aged about 18 to 100 years from about two dozen US areas. The CDR3 contains 13 residues. V gave up 0 bases and J gave up 4 bases, with 6 bases separating them. In germline, CDR1 is LGHNA, CDR2 YNFKEQ. This receptor was identified in a woman aged 40 to 55 with acute COVID-19. Sequenced sample: PBMCs or T cells enriched from blood (not recorded which). This rearrangement joins TRBV4-2 to TRBJ1-2, with D unresolved. Written as DNA, the CDR3 is TGTGCCAGCAGCCAAGAACAGAGCTATGGCTACACCTTC. Its protein is CASSQEQSYGYTF.